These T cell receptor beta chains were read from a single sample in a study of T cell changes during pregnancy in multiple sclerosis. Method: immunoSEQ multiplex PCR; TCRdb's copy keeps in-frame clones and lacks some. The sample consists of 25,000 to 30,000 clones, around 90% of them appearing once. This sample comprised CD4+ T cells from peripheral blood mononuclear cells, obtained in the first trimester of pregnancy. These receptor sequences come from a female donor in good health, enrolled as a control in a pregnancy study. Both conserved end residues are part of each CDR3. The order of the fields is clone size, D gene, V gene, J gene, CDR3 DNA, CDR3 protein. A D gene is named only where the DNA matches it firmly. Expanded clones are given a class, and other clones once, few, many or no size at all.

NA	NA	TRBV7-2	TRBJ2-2	TGTGCCAGCAGCCACTCTAGTGGCGCCGGGGAGCTGTTTTTT	CASSHSSGAGELFF
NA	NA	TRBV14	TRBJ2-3	TGTGCCAGCTTGGGGGGACCTCAGGCAGATACGCAGTATTTT	CASLGGPQADTQYF
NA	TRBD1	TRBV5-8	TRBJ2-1	TGTGCCAGCAGCACGGGACAGGGAATTAGGAATGAGCAGTTCTTC	CASSTGQGIRNEQFF
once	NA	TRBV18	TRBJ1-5	TGTGCCAGCTCACTCCCCCAGGACAGATTCCTCAATCAGCCCCAGCATTTT	CASSLPQDRFLNQPQHF
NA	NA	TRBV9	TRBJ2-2	TGTGCCAGCGGGCGCGGGACCTCCTTTACGAACACCGGGGAGCTGTTTTTT	CASGRGTSFTNTGELFF
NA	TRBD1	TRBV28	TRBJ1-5	TGTGCCAGCAGTTTTAGGGACAGGGGGCAGCCCCAGCATTTT	CASSFRDRGQPQHF
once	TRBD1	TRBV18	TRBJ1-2	TGTGCCAGCTCCCTCGACAGGGACTATGGCTACACCTTC	CASSLDRDYGYTF
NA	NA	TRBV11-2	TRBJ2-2	TGTGCCAGCAGCTTAGTAGTTTTCACCGGGGAGCTGTTTTTT	CASSLVVFTGELFF
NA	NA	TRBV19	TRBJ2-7	TGTGCCAGTAGTGCCTGGACGGAGGGTAGCGACGAGCAGTACTTC	CASSAWTEGSDEQYF
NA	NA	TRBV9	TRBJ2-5	TGTGCCAGCAGCCCGAAGGTTGTGGCTAGGGGGCAAGAGACCCAGTACTTC	CASSPKVVARGQETQYF
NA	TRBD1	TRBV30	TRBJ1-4	TGTGCCTGGAGTCGCACAGGGGGCTTTGGTTGGAAACTGTTTTTT	CAWSRTGGFGWKLFF
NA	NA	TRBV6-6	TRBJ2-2	TGTGCCAGCAGTCAGACTGACAGAACGAACACCGGGGAGCTGTTTTTT	CASSQTDRTNTGELFF
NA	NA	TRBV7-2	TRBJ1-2	TGTGCCAGCAGCTTACCACAAAACTATGGCTACACCTTC	CASSLPQNYGYTF
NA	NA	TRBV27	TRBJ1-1	TGTGCCAGCAGCCAATGGAGGGGCCGCGACACTGAAGCTTTCTTT	CASSQWRGRDTEAFF
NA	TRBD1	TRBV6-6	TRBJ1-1	TGTGCCAGCGTCTTTAACCCGGGACAGGGGACTGAAGCTTTCTTT	CASVFNPGQGTEAFF
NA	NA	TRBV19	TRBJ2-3	TGTGCCAGTACCAATAGACAGTCAGATACGCAGTATTTT	CASTNRQSDTQYF
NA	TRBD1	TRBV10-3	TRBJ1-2	TGTGCCATCAGTGCCTCGTGGGACAGGGCCAACTATGGCTACACCTTC	CAISASWDRANYGYTF
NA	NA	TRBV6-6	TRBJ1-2	TGTGCCAGCAGTTTAAGGGGTGTTAACTATGGCTACACCTTC	CASSLRGVNYGYTF
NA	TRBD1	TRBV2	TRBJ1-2	TGTGCCAGCAGTGCTTCCCCCGGGACAGGGGGCGCGGGCTACACCTTC	CASSASPGTGGAGYTF
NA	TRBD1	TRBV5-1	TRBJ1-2	TGCGCCAGCAGCTCCGGGACAGGGGTGAGCTATGGCTACACCTTC	CASSSGTGVSYGYTF
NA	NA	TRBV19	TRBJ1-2	TGTGCCAGTTCTATATCCCTGGGGGACAAGTATGGCTACACCTTC	CASSISLGDKYGYTF
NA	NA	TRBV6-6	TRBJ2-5	TGTGCCAGCAGTTACCGAGACAGGCGGGAGACCCAGTACTTC	CASSYRDRRETQYF
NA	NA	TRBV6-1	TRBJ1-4	TGTGCCAGCAGTGCCCGAGGCGGAGTAGATGAAAAACTGTTTTTT	CASSARGGVDEKLFF
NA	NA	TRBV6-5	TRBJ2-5	TGTGCCAGCAGAAAAGGACAGATCCAAGAGACCCAGTACTTC	CASRKGQIQETQYF
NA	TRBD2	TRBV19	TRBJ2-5	TGTGCCAGTAGTTGGACTAGCGCCCGGGTAGGGACCCAGTACTTC	CASSWTSARVGTQYF
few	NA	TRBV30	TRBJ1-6	TGTGCCTGGAGTGTGGGGACTTATAATTCACCCCTCCACTTT	CAWSVGTYNSPLHF
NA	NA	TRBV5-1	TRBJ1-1	TGCGCCAGCAGCTTGGACAGGAACACTGAAGCTTTCTTT	CASSLDRNTEAFF
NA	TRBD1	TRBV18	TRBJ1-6	TGTGCCAGCTCACTTGGGACAGGGTATAATTCACCCCTCCACTTT	CASSLGTGYNSPLHF
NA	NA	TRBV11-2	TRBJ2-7	TGTGCCAGCAGGATCAAGGGAGACGCTAGCTACGAGCAGTACTTC	CASRIKGDASYEQYF
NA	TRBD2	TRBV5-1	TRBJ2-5	TGCGCCAGCAGCTTGGAGATAGCGGGGTCGGGGACCCAGTACTTC	CASSLEIAGSGTQYF
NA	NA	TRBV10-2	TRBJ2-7	TGCGCCAGCAGTGACGTCTATGACAGAGCCTACGAGCAGTACTTC	CASSDVYDRAYEQYF
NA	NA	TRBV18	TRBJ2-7	TGTGCCAGCTCACCGAGGAGGTTAGGGTACGAGCAGTACTTC	CASSPRRLGYEQYF
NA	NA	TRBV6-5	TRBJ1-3	TGTGCCAGCAGTTCCAGGATCAGCTCTGGAAACACCATATATTTT	CASSSRISSGNTIYF
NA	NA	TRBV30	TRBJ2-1	TGTGCCTGGAGCGTCCGAGCCAATGAGCAGTTCTTC	CAWSVRANEQFF
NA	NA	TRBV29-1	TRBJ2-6	TGCAGCGTTTCGGGGATCTCTGGGGCCAACGTCCTGACTTTC	CSVSGISGANVLTF
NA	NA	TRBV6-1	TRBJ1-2	TGTGCCAGCAGTTTGGCGGGGGCCCCTAACTATGGCTACACCTTC	CASSLAGAPNYGYTF
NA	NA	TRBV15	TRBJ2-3	TGTGCCACCAGCAGAGCGGCACAGGGAGCAGATACGCAGTATTTT	CATSRAAQGADTQYF
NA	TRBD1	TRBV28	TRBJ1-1	TGTGCCAGCAGTCCGCCGGGACAGGGAGTTGTTGAAGCTTTCTTT	CASSPPGQGVVEAFF
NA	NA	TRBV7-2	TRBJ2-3	TGTGCCAGCAGCTTAGCGAAGCCATTGGATACGCAGTATTTT	CASSLAKPLDTQYF
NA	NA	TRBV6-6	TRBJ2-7	TGTGCCAGCAGTTACCGGGACACCTACTACGAGCAGTACTTC	CASSYRDTYYEQYF
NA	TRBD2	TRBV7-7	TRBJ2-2	TGTGCTAGCAGCCCACTAGCGGGGGGGCCGAACACCGGGGAGCTGTTTTTT	CASSPLAGGPNTGELFF
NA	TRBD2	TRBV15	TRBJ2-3	TGTGCCACCAGCAGAGATATGCGGCGGGGGGGCTTTGATACGCAGTATTTT	CATSRDMRRGGFDTQYF
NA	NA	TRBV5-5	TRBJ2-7	TGTGCCAGCAGCTTGGGTTTACAGTTGGAAGAGCAGTACTTC	CASSLGLQLEEQYF
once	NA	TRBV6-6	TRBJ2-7	TGTGCCAGCCGGGACTCCCTCTACGAGCAGTACTTC	CASRDSLYEQYF
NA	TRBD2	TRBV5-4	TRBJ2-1	TGTGCCAGCAGCTTGGCGGGACTAGCGGGAGGGCCGGGTGAGCAGTTCTTC	CASSLAGLAGGPGEQFF
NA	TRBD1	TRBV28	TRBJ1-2	TGTGCCAGCAGCACAGCCAATCAGGGGGCGATTTACTATGGCTACACCTTC	CASSTANQGAIYYGYTF